The 21 T cell receptor beta chains below were found in one sample sequenced in a study of tumor-infiltrating lymphocytes in primary liver carcinoma. Starting material for RNA and DNA co-extraction consisted of 20-30 mg of unsorted bulk tissue. Production of TCR beta cDNA used 500 ng total RNA together with a constant-region primer. Slightly modified ARM-PCR served as the procedure for the TCR beta libraries. These libraries came from three rounds of nested multiplex PCR. Use of TRBV1-TRBV30 forward primers with a C-beta reverse primer characterized the first two PCR rounds, which lasted about 9 cycles each. TCRdb used MiXCR to reprocess the multiplex PCR reads, holding one entry per CDR3 protein. The sample records under 130,000 distinct CDR3 sequences, roughly 85% being singletons. Material for sequencing was liver tumor tissue from sampling region 3. Subset reported: tumor region T3, left-lateral pole. Source of these receptors: a man between 35 and 55 years old with primary liver carcinoma and hepatitis B virus infection.

V gene TRBV10-3 combines with J gene TRBJ2-3, with 7 bases matching TRBD1. This CDR3 spans 14 amino acids. Germline CDR1 and CDR2: ENHRY and SYGVKD. DNA for the CDR3: TGTACCGTATCCGGGACAGTGGGCACAGATACGCAGTATTTT. It yields the protein CTVSGTVGTDTQYF.

The gene calls are TRBV6-5 and TRBJ1-2; TRBD1 might be the D (5 bases). The CDR3 is 13 residues long. Germline values: CDR1 MNHEY, CDR2 SVGAGI. V was cut by 7 bases and J by 8 bases, with 17 bases left in between. The CDR3 DNA reads as TGTGCCAGCACTCGGGGACGGCGTAAGGGCTACACCTTC. Translated, it gives CASTRGRRKGYTF.

On this clonotype itself: At one boundary the junction diverges from the germline segment, which might be a read error. The chain employs TRBV12-3 or TRBV12-4 and TRBJ2-2, with 9 bases lining up with TRBD2. The CDR3 is 17 amino acids. CDR3 nucleotides: TGTGCGAGCAGTTTCCGGAGTAGCGGGAGGAACACCGGGGAGCTGTTTTTT. It is translated as CASSFRSSGRNTGELFF.

The V gene is TRBV19, the J gene TRBJ2-1; D may be TRBD2 (6 bases). Germline-derived CDR1 and CDR2 are LNHDA and SQIVND (reference sequence). The CDR3 totals 13 residues. V dropped 5 bases and J dropped 4 bases, with 9 bases sitting between them. The CDR3 region has the DNA TGTGCCAGTAGTGAGACTAGATACAATGAGCAGTTCTTC. Translating it yields CASSETRYNEQFF. Variable domain in full (rest from reference TRBV19 and TRBJ2-1): DGGITQSPKYLFRKEGQNVTLSCEQNLNHDAMYWYRQDPGQGLRLIYYSQIVNDFQKGDIAEGYSVSREKKESFPLTVTSAQKNPTAFYLCASSETRYNEQFFGPGTRLTVL.

The V gene is TRBV5-6, the J gene TRBJ2-7, with a weak D call TRBD2 (6 bases). CDR1 and CDR2 (germline): SGHDT, YYEEEE. Trimming removed 5 bases from V and 4 bases from J, with 16 bases in between. The CDR3 is 14 amino acids. CDR3 protein: CASSFPELAYEQYF. The CDR3 DNA reads TGTGCCAGCAGTTTCCCGGAACTAGCATACGAGCAGTACTTC.

Concerning this clonotype: A junction end diverges from the germline sequence, so it may reflect a read error. The chain has TRBV12-3 or TRBV12-4 and TRBJ1-2; TRBD1 is a possible D gene (5 bases). The CDR3 runs 13 residues. The CDR3 is CAGSLAGPHSYTF. In nucleotides, the CDR3 is TGTGCCGGCAGTTTGGCAGGGCCTCATAGCTACACCTTC.

A remark on this clonotype: A read error may produce the germline difference seen at one junction end. The rearrangement uses TRBV4-2 and TRBJ2-7; 8 bases align to TRBD2. Germline CDR1 reads LGHNA; CDR2 reads YNFKEQ. This CDR3 has 16 residues. Here the CDR3 DNA reads TGTGCCTGCAGCCTGTCCTACGGGAGGGGCATGAGAGAGCAATACTTC. This sequence encodes CACSLSYGRGMREQYF.

As concerns this clonotype: The CDR3 end shows no conserved phenylalanine or tryptophan, and so a read error is likely. This chain joins TRBV12-3 or TRBV12-4 and TRBJ2-3, with 9 bases aligning to TRBD2. The CDR3 is 16 amino acids. CDR3 amino acids: CASRSTSSGNTDAQYC. Written as DNA, the CDR3 is TGTGCCAGCAGGTCGACATCTAGCGGGAACACAGATGCGCAGTATTGT.

Worth noting for this clonotype: A much more abundant neighbour one base away suggests this may be a read error. The genes are TRBV29-1 and TRBJ2-7, with D maybe TRBD2 (5 bases). This CDR3 has 11 residues. The germline V and J ends were trimmed by 6 bases and 5 bases, with 11 bases remaining between them. Germline V gene lookup returns CDR1 SQVTM and CDR2 ANQGSEA. The CDR3 region is CSVEGNHEQYF. In DNA, the CDR3 is TGCAGCGTCGAGGGCAACCACGAGCAGTACTTC.

This clonotype has at least ten counts. This chain links TRBV5-4 with TRBJ2-7, with TRBD2 identical over 12 bases. This CDR3 is 13 amino acids long. Germline CDR1 and CDR2: SGHNT and YYREEE (reference sequence). Trimming at V came to 4 bases and at J to 9 bases, leaving 5 bases not matched to a gene. This CDR3 is CASSPSGRDRQYF. Written as DNA, the CDR3 is TGTGCCAGCAGCCCTAGCGGGAGGGATAGGCAGTACTTC.

CDR3 in DNA: TGCAGCATTATCCTGACAGACACCGGGGAGCTGTTTTTT. Translation gives CSIILTDTGELFF. The V and J genes are TRBV29-1 and TRBJ2-2; the D gene is possibly TRBD1 (5 bases). The CDR3 loop spans 13 amino acids. Germline CDR1 reads SQVTM; CDR2 reads ANQGSEA. Trimming took 8 bases from V and 3 from J, leaving 13 bases between them.

On this clonotype: At one end, the junction sequence differs from germline, possibly due to a read error. The rearrangement joins TRBV4-1 to TRBJ1-3, with D unresolved. This CDR3 region has 16 residues. The germline V gene has CDR1 MGHRA and CDR2 YSYEKL. The CDR3 nucleotides are TGCGCCAGCAGACTCGATATAATCGCCTCTGGAAACACCGTATATTTT. It encodes CASRLDIIASGNTVYF.

In its sample, this clonotype was seen a few times. Compared with germline, one end of the junction differs, possibly owing to a read error. The rearrangement links TRBV6-5 to TRBJ2-1; TRBD2 aligns across 12 bases. The CDR3 extends over 16 amino acids. Looked up from germline, CDR1 is MNHEY and CDR2 is SVGAGI. CDR3 in DNA: TGTGCTAGCAGTACCTTGACTAGCGGGAGAGGCCATGAGCAGTTCTTC. Its protein is CASSTLTSGRGHEQFF.

This clonotype appeared once. The junction departs from germline at one end; a sequencing error may be responsible. The chain links TRBV11-2 to TRBJ1-2; unclear D gene. This CDR3 region has 13 residues. Germline V gene lookup returns CDR1 SGHAT and CDR2 FQNNGV. The CDR3 nucleotides read TGTGCCAACAGCTTATCAGGTTTCTATGGCTACACCTTC. Translating it yields CANSLSGFYGYTF.

Note on this clonotype: A read error may account for a junction end that differs from germline. The DNA of the CDR3 is TGCGCCAGCAGCGTACTAGCAGGAGTAGATACCGGGGACCTGTTTTTT. This gives the protein CASSVLAGVDTGDLFF. The chain is built from TRBV5-1 and TRBJ2-2; TRBD2 is a possible D gene (6 bases). This CDR3 is 16 amino acids long. Germline lookup yields CDR1 SGHRS and CDR2 YFSETQ.

This clonotype was observed a handful of times. This may arise from a read error, as a much more abundant clone is one base away. The rearrangement joins TRBV28 to TRBJ1-5; TRBD1 might be the D (6 bases). Germline V gene data show CDR1 as MDHEN and CDR2 as SYDVKM. The length of the CDR3 is 15 residues. V lost 3 bases and J lost 6, with 15 bases in between. The chain's CDR3 is CASSLGGAQSQPQHF. Written as DNA, the CDR3 is TGTGCCAGCAGTTTGGGGGGGGCTCAGAGTCAGCCCCAGCATTTT.

A single count supports this clonotype. The CDR3 does not close with the conserved phenylalanine or tryptophan, likely indicating a read error. The chain combines TRBV28 with TRBJ1-1; 7 nucleotides match TRBD1. Germline CDR1 MDHEN, CDR2 SYDVKM. The CDR3 sequence is 15 residues long. CDR3 sequence reads: CAGSLRQGRNTEAFY. The CDR3 nucleotides are TGTGCCGGCAGTTTAAGACAGGGACGAAACACTGAAGCTTTCTAT.

As concerns this clonotype: One junction end disagrees with the germline gene, perhaps due to a read error. This rearrangement joins TRBV11-2 to TRBJ1-5, with a weak D call TRBD1 (6 bases). Germline values: CDR1 SGHAT, CDR2 FQNNGV. This CDR3 is 17 amino acids long. Written as DNA, the CDR3 is TGTACCAGCAGCTTAGTAGGGGTAACAGGGAGCGATAAGCCCCAGCATTTT. Translated: CTSSLVGVTGSDKPQHF. The full variable domain, with the rest looked up from reference TRBV11-2 and TRBJ1-5, is EAGVAQSPRYKIIEKRQSVAFWCNPISGHATLYWYQQILGQGPKLLIQFQNNGVVDDSQLPKDRFSAERLKGVDSTLKIQPAKLEDSAVYLCTSSLVGVTGSDKPQHFGDGTRLSIL.

A word on this clonotype: The CDR3 does not end in the conserved phenylalanine or tryptophan, so this is likely a read error. The chain links TRBV29-1 to TRBJ1-1; D is ambiguous. The CDR3 is 12 amino acids. Germline V gene data show CDR1 as SQVTM and CDR2 as ANQGSEA. The CDR3, as DNA: TGCAGCGCAGGACGGGTGAACACCGAAGCTTTCTTG. It translates to CSAGRVNTEAFL.

Note on this clonotype: An end of the junction differs from the germline gene, which may be a read error. This rearrangement joins TRBV4-3 to TRBJ2-1; D is perhaps TRBD2 (6 bases). Germline CDR1 is LGHNA and CDR2 is YSLEER. The CDR3 is 16 residues long. CDR3 sequence: CASSRDRSGFHNEQLF. DNA of the CDR3: TGCGCCAGCAGCCGAGATAGGAGCGGGTTTCACAATGAGCAGCTCTTT.

On this clonotype: At one boundary the junction diverges from the germline segment, which might be a read error. The chain joins TRBV29-1 to TRBJ2-7, with D possibly being TRBD2 (5 bases). In germline, CDR1 is SQVTM, CDR2 ANQGSEA. CDR3 length equals 15 residues. Written as DNA, the CDR3 is TGTAGCGTTGAAGATCCGCTGGGCCCCTGGAGGGAGCAGTACTTC. This sequence encodes CSVEDPLGPWREQYF.